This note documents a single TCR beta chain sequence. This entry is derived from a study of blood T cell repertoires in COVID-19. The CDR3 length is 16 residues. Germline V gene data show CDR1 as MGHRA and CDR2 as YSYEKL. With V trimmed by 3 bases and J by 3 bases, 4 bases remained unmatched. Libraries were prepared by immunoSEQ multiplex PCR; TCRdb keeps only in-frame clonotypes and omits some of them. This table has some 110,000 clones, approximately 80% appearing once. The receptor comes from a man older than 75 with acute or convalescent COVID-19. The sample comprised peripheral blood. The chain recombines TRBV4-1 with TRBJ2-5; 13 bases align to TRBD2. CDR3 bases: TGCGCCAGCAGCCACTTAGGACTAGCGGGAGAAGAGACCCAGTACTTC. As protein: CASSHLGLAGEETQYF.